This T cell receptor beta chain was documented in a study of T cells in Graves' hyperthyroidism and ophthalmopathy. Study-wide results and limits: Classification by a 13 V-J model distinguished ophthalmopathy from stable hyperthyroidism. Among clonotypes expanded in thyroid above 0.001, most were also found in blood.

This CDR3 comprises 15 residues. Unmatched junction bases numbered 3, after V lost 2 bases and J lost 7 bases. This clonotype was seen at least ten times. The antigen is undetermined. Amplified TCR beta CDR3 regions came from RNA transcripts. The HTBI primer set drove a first-round RT-PCR of the TCR CDR3. MiXCR was run by TCRdb on the multiplex PCR reads, yielding one entry per CDR3 protein. The data show about 500,000 distinct CDR3 sequences, around an eighth seen once. The rearrangement uses TRBV12-3 or TRBV12-4 and TRBJ2-2, with 11 positions matching TRBD2. Material: blood. This TCR was recovered from a woman aged 18-29 years with Graves' hyperthyroidism. The CDR3 here is CASSLTSGSHGELFF. The CDR3 nucleotides read TGTGCCAGCAGTTTAACTAGCGGGAGCCACGGGGAGCTGTTTTTT.